Below are 19 T cell receptor beta chains sequenced from a single sample in a study of blood T cell repertoires in COVID-19. Method: immunoSEQ multiplex PCR; TCRdb's copy keeps in-frame clones and lacks some. The profile shows about 360,000 clones, more than 75% of them singletons. The sample was peripheral blood. These receptors all stem from a human donor in a cohort sampled during active COVID-19.

This clone was seen a single time. V usage is TRBV2 and J usage is TRBJ2-3; 10 nucleotides match TRBD2. The CDR3 runs 16 residues. The V and J ends lost 2 bases and 3 bases, in that order; junction bases with no gene match: 5. Germline V lookup: CDR1 SNHLY, CDR2 FYNNEI. The CDR3 reads CASSEPPSGGTDTQYF. In DNA form, the CDR3 reads TGTGCCAGCAGTGAACCCCCTAGCGGGGGTACAGATACGCAGTATTTT.

The chain carries TRBV7-3 and TRBJ2-1; 10 bases align to TRBD2. J lost 7 bases, V lost 0 bases, and 3 bases had no gene match. Germline CDR1 reads SGHTA; CDR2 reads FQGTGA. The CDR3 sequence is 15 residues long. Here the CDR3 DNA reads TGTGCCAGCAGCTTAACTTTAGCGGGAGGAAATGAGCAGTTCTTC. Protein: CASSLTLAGGNEQFF.

This clone has only one observation. The chain couples TRBV29-1 to TRBJ2-1; unclear D gene. Germline CDR1 is SQVTM and CDR2 is ANQGSEA. Between the trimmed V and J ends, which lost 2 bases and 5 bases, there was a span of 13 bases. This CDR3 has 14 residues. CDR3 sequence (DNA): TGCAGCGTTGAACGTCGCCTAGTAAACAATGAGCAGTTCTTC. As protein: CSVERRLVNNEQFF.

The CDR3 here is CASSPFGRGKETQYF. In DNA form, the CDR3 reads TGTGCCAGCAGCCCATTCGGCAGGGGGAAAGAGACCCAGTACTTC. The chain joins TRBV11-2 to TRBJ2-5, with TRBD1 identical over 7 bases. CDR1 SGHAT and CDR2 FQNNGV come from the germline V gene. V lost 5 bases, J lost 3 bases, and 9 bases stayed unmatched. This CDR3 is built from 15 residues.

The chain recombines TRBV2 with TRBJ2-3; TRBD2 aligns across 12 bases. The V and J ends lost 5 bases and 1 base, in that order; junction bases with no gene match: 4. The CDR3 covers 16 residues. Per the germline V gene, CDR1 is SNHLY and CDR2 is FYNNEI. The CDR3 DNA sequence: TGTGCCAGCAGTCCCCGGACTAGCGGGGGCACAGATACGCAGTATTTT. This encodes CASSPRTSGGTDTQYF. Together with reference TRBV2 and TRBJ2-3, the CDR3 gives the full variable domain: EPEVTQTPSHQVTQMGQEVILRCVPISNHLYFYWYRQILGQKVEFLVSFYNNEISEKSEIFDDQFSVERPDGSNFTLKIRSTKLEDSAMYFCASSPRTSGGTDTQYFGPGTRLTVL.

V gene TRBV6-5 combines with J gene TRBJ2-7; possible D gene TRBD2, 6 bases. This CDR3 is 14 amino acids long. Germline V gives CDR1 MNHEY, CDR2 SVGAGI. Trimming pared 9 bases from V and 0 bases from J, leaving 15 bases between. CDR3 coding DNA: TGTGCCAGTTCGGGCGGGACGAGCTCCTACGAGCAGTACTTC. Translating it yields CASSGGTSSYEQYF.

This chain joins TRBV3-1 (or the pseudogene TRBV3-2) and TRBJ1-6; D unclear. The CDR3 extends over 18 amino acids. Per germline, CDR1 LGHDT and CDR2 YNNKEL (reference sequence). Trimming removed 4 bases at V and 4 bases at J, with 20 bases between. Written as DNA, the CDR3 is TGTGCCAGCAGCCCGGCCGGCACCGCGGGCAGTTATAATTCACCCCTCCACTTT. It yields the protein CASSPAGTAGSYNSPLHF.

The V gene is TRBV7-3, the J gene TRBJ2-5; 10 nucleotides match TRBD2. V was pared by 7 bases and J by 5 bases, with 13 bases of the junction left unmatched. The CDR3 spans 16 residues. Germline-derived CDR1 and CDR2 are SGHTA and FQGTGA. CDR3 DNA sequence: TGTGCCAGCAACCGCCGGAGAATAGCGGGAGGTGAGACCCAGTACTTC. Residues: CASNRRRIAGGETQYF.

V and J are TRBV5-1 and TRBJ2-3; TRBD2 is a possible D gene (6 bases). V was shortened by 0 bases and J by 7 bases, with 12 bases between the two germline ends. Looked up from germline, CDR1 is SGHRS and CDR2 is YFSETQ. The CDR3 runs to 14 residues. The CDR3 DNA follows: TGCGCCAGCAGCTTGGAAGCGGAGGGTTATACGCAGTATTTT. This encodes CASSLEAEGYTQYF. The entire variable domain, with the rest obtained from reference TRBV5-1 and TRBJ2-3, is as follows: KAGVTQTPRYLIKTRGQQVTLSCSPISGHRSVSWYQQTPGQGLQFLFEYFSETQRNKGNFPGRFSGRQFSNSRSEMNVSTLELGDSALYLCASSLEAEGYTQYFGPGTRLTVL.

The V and J genes are TRBV7-6 and TRBJ2-2, with 7 bases aligning to TRBD2. The V and J ends lost 5 bases and 6 bases, in that order; junction bases with no gene match: 9. This CDR3 region has 15 residues. The germline V gene has CDR1 SGHVS and CDR2 FNYEAQ. The DNA of the CDR3 is TGTGCCAGCAGCCCCCAAGGGAGGGTGTCCGGGGAGCTGTTTTTT. Translation gives CASSPQGRVSGELFF.

V gene TRBV7-9 combines with J gene TRBJ2-6; D possibly corresponds to TRBD2 (6 bases). Looked up from germline, CDR1 is SEHNR and CDR2 is FQNEAQ (reference sequence). This CDR3 spans 17 amino acids. V lost 2 bases and J 6 bases, leaving 17 bases between the germline ends. The CDR3 region has the DNA TGTGCCAGCAGCTTACACTGGGGCGGGGTGGAGGCCAACGTCCTGACTTTC. Translating it yields CASSLHWGGVEANVLTF.

The rearrangement links TRBV4-2 to TRBJ2-7; D call uncertain. CDR1 and CDR2 from the germline V gene are LGHNA and YNFKEQ. Trimming stripped 0 bases from V and 3 bases from J, with 12 bases between. The CDR3 length is 15 residues. CDR3 region: CASSQDIGTFYEQYF. The CDR3 DNA reads TGTGCCAGCAGCCAAGATATTGGCACATTCTACGAGCAGTACTTC.

The gene calls are TRBV7-6 and TRBJ2-1; 7 nucleotides align to TRBD2. This CDR3 contains 15 residues. Germline V gene lookup returns CDR1 SGHVS and CDR2 FNYEAQ. V lost 4 bases and J lost 8; bases outside the gene matches: 11. Written as DNA, the CDR3 is TGTGCCAGCAGCTCCCTAGCGGTCACCGGGGATGAGCAGTTCTTC. This codes for CASSSLAVTGDEQFF.

J is TRBJ2-3 and V is TRBV6-4; D is possibly TRBD2 (5 bases). This CDR3 has 16 amino acids. V lost 5 bases, J lost 2 bases, and 17 bases lay in between. CDR1 and CDR2 (germline): MRHNA, SNTAGT. The CDR3 coding sequence is TGTGCCAGCAGTCACTTACCCGGGATTGACACAGATACGCAGTATTTT. Translation: CASSHLPGIDTDTQYF.

The rearrangement uses TRBV5-4 and TRBJ2-1, with D possibly being TRBD2 (6 bases). The germline V gene has CDR1 SGHNT and CDR2 YYREEE (reference sequence). Between the trimmed V and J ends, which lost 4 bases and 9 bases, there was a span of 17 bases. This CDR3 comprises 14 residues. The CDR3 protein is CASSDGSLQGEQFF. CDR3 bases: TGTGCCAGCAGCGACGGGAGTCTTCAAGGTGAGCAGTTCTTC.

The rearrangement links TRBV4-1 to TRBJ1-5; 10 bases are a match to TRBD1. This CDR3 region has 16 residues. J lost 5 bases, V lost 3 bases, and 7 bases had no gene match. Germline lookup yields CDR1 MGHRA and CDR2 YSYEKL. Here the CDR3 reads CASSHRGQGEDQPQHF. The DNA of the CDR3 is TGCGCCAGCAGCCATCGAGGACAGGGGGAGGATCAGCCCCAGCATTTT.

The rearrangement uses TRBV7-9 and TRBJ2-1, with 8 bases fitting TRBD2. Germline-derived CDR1 and CDR2 are SEHNR and FQNEAQ (reference sequence). The trim removed 5 bases at V and 9 bases at J, leaving 6 bases unmatched. This CDR3 has 13 residues. The CDR3 is CASSQTSAGEQFF. The CDR3 DNA reads TGTGCCAGCAGCCAGACTAGCGCTGGTGAGCAGTTCTTC.

The chain employs TRBV15 and TRBJ2-3, with 9 bases lining up with TRBD2. Trimming at V came to 8 bases and at J to 0 bases, leaving 3 bases not matched to a gene. Germline V lookup: CDR1 LNHNV, CDR2 YYDKDF (reference sequence). This CDR3 is built from 14 residues. The CDR3 region has the DNA TGTGCCACCGGCCTAGCGGGGAGCACAGATACGCAGTATTTT. The encoded protein is CATGLAGSTDTQYF.

The chain recombines TRBV7-9 with TRBJ1-1; 8 bases are a match to TRBD1. With V trimmed by 5 bases and J by 3 bases, 2 bases remained unmatched. The CDR3 sequence is 13 residues long. Germline-derived CDR1 and CDR2 are SEHNR and FQNEAQ (reference sequence). Here the CDR3 reads CASSKDRDTEAFF. CDR3 nucleotide sequence: TGTGCCAGCAGCAAGGACAGGGACACTGAAGCTTTCTTT.